The 24 T cell receptor beta chains given below trace back to one sample, sequenced in a study of T cells in localized non-small cell lung cancer. Clones were read by immunoSEQ multiplex PCR, and TCRdb kept only the in-frame ones, dropping some. The sample yields some 50,000 clones, approximately 83% seen once. The specimen comprised peripheral blood mononuclear cells, sampled before any cancer treatment. Every receptor here comes from a man aged 40-75 years with stage III lung adenocarcinoma.

The chain has TRBV5-1 and TRBJ2-1, with 7 bases identical to TRBD1. The CDR3 totals 15 residues. CDR1 and CDR2 (germline): SGHRS, YFSETQ. Losses at the gene ends were 4 bases for V and 8 bases for J; bases not matched to a gene: 12. CDR3 sequence (DNA): TGCGCCAGCAGCCCCCAGGGGGACCTGGGCGATGAGCAGTTCTTC. Residues: CASSPQGDLGDEQFF. The full variable domain, with the rest looked up from reference TRBV5-1 and TRBJ2-1, is KAGVTQTPRYLIKTRGQQVTLSCSPISGHRSVSWYQQTPGQGLQFLFEYFSETQRNKGNFPGRFSGRQFSNSRSEMNVSTLELGDSALYLCASSPQGDLGDEQFFGPGTRLTVL.

The rearrangement links TRBV9 to TRBJ1-1, with D uncertain. Germline-derived CDR1 and CDR2 are SGDLS and YYNGEE. The V gene lost 0 bases and the J gene lost 3 bases, with 9 bases spanning the gap. This CDR3 spans 14 amino acids. CDR3: CASSVEGRDTEAFF. The CDR3 coding sequence is TGTGCCAGCAGCGTAGAAGGGAGGGACACTGAAGCTTTCTTT. The whole variable domain, remainder taken from reference TRBV9 and TRBJ1-1, is DSGVTQTPKHLITATGQRVTLRCSPRSGDLSVYWYQQSLDQGLQFLIQYYNGEERAKGNILERFSAQQFPDLHSELNLSSLELGDSALYFCASSVEGRDTEAFFGQGTRLTVV.

The chain links TRBV11-3 to TRBJ2-2, with D hard to call. The CDR3 has 15 residues. V was cut by 3 bases and J by 0 bases, with 8 bases left in between. Germline CDR1 reads SGHNT; CDR2 reads YENEEA. This chain's CDR3 is CASSLSGANTGELFF. CDR3 sequence (DNA): TGTGCCAGCAGCTTGAGTGGAGCGAACACCGGGGAGCTGTTTTTT.

J is TRBJ2-7 and V is TRBV7-6, with D tentatively TRBD1 (5 bases). The CDR3 spans 13 residues. Deletions cut 6 bases from V and 6 bases from J, with 15 bases between. Germline V CDR1 and CDR2: SGHVS, FNYEAQ. Here the CDR3 reads CASSHQGGGEQYF. The CDR3 DNA reads TGTGCCAGCAGTCATCAGGGCGGCGGCGAGCAGTACTTC.

The CDR3, as DNA: TGTGCCAGTAGTGTTATAACCCCGGGACTCCAAGAGACCCAGTACTTC. This sequence encodes CASSVITPGLQETQYF. J is TRBJ2-5 and V is TRBV19; D is possibly TRBD2 (6 bases). Per germline, CDR1 LNHDA and CDR2 SQIVND (reference sequence). This CDR3 spans 16 amino acids. Trimming cost V 5 bases and J 1 base, with 17 bases left between them. Full variable domain (missing parts from reference TRBV19 and TRBJ2-5): DGGITQSPKYLFRKEGQNVTLSCEQNLNHDAMYWYRQDPGQGLRLIYYSQIVNDFQKGDIAEGYSVSREKKESFPLTVTSAQKNPTAFYLCASSVITPGLQETQYFGPGTRLLVL.

The sample holds one count of this clone. This chain connects TRBV11-3 to TRBJ2-7; D remains ambiguous. The V end was cut by 0 bases, the J end by 3 bases, with 12 bases between. The CDR3 loop spans 15 amino acids. From germline, CDR1 is SGHNT and CDR2 YENEEA. Here the CDR3 DNA reads TGTGCCAGCAGCTTAGAGGGCAGCACGGTCTACGAGCAGTACTTC. Protein: CASSLEGSTVYEQYF. The complete variable domain, with remaining parts taken from reference TRBV11-3 and TRBJ2-7, reads EAGVVQSPRYKIIEKKQPVAFWCNPISGHNTLYWYLQNLGQGPELLIRYENEEAVDDSQLPKDRFSAERLKGVDSTLKIQPAELGDSAVYLCASSLEGSTVYEQYFGPGTRLTVT.

The chain carries TRBV19 and TRBJ1-1, with D perhaps TRBD1 (5 bases). The germline gives CDR1 LNHDA, CDR2 SQIVND (reference sequence). The CDR3 runs to 14 residues. The V end lost 4 bases, the J end lost 1 base, and 10 bases lay between the germline ends. The DNA of the CDR3 is TGTGCCAGTAGTAATCCAGGGCCGAACACTGAAGCTTTCTTT. This gives the protein CASSNPGPNTEAFF.

This clone was observed once. The chain is built from TRBV28 and TRBJ2-2; D might be TRBD1 (5 bases). The CDR3 is 17 residues long. The germline gives CDR1 MDHEN, CDR2 SYDVKM. The ends were cut back, 2 bases at V and 7 bases at J, with 20 bases in the middle. CDR3 region: CASSLSDSRLEHGELFF. In nucleotides, the CDR3 is TGTGCCAGCAGTTTAAGTGACAGTCGACTTGAACACGGGGAGCTGTTTTTT.

The V call is TRBV6-1, the J call TRBJ1-1; D uncertain. The CDR3 is 16 amino acids. The V gene lost 3 bases and the J gene lost 0 bases, with 14 bases spanning the gap. CDR1 and CDR2 (germline): MNHNS, SASEGT. The CDR3 reads CASSDLYVFVNTEAFF. The CDR3 DNA is TGTGCCAGCAGTGATCTGTACGTATTCGTGAACACTGAAGCTTTCTTT.

This clone appeared a single time. V gene TRBV6-1 combines with J gene TRBJ1-2; D is uncertain. V gave up 1 base and J gave up 2 bases, with 8 bases separating them. In germline, CDR1 is MNHNS, CDR2 SASEGT. The CDR3 consists of 14 residues. CDR3 coding DNA: TGTGCCAGCAGTGAAGGGGGAGCCAACTATGGCTACACCTTC. Its protein is CASSEGGANYGYTF.

The chain links TRBV5-6 to TRBJ2-3; the D is unclear. Trimming stripped 3 bases from V and 2 bases from J, with 1 base between. The CDR3 has 11 residues. Germline V gene data show CDR1 as SGHDT and CDR2 as YYEEEE. The CDR3 here is CASSYTDTQYF. CDR3 bases: TGTGCCAGCAGCTACACAGATACGCAGTATTTT.

This clone was counted once. This chain links TRBV7-2 with TRBJ2-3; 8 nucleotides line up with TRBD1. This CDR3 is built from 16 residues. With V trimmed by 3 bases and J by 2 bases, 7 bases remained unmatched. Germline V gene lookup returns CDR1 SGHTA and CDR2 FQGNSA. The CDR3 region has the DNA TGTGCCAGCAGCTTCGGCAGGGGGCGCCTCACAGATACGCAGTATTTT. Translation: CASSFGRGRLTDTQYF.

This chain uses TRBV2 with TRBJ2-5; D ambiguous. The DNA end favors TRBJ2-7, so the J call may be wrong. Germline CDR1 SNHLY, CDR2 FYNNEI. The CDR3 is made up of 13 amino acids. CDR3 bases: TGTGCCAGCAGTGAAAGCTTTCGCTACGAGCAGTACTTC. This translates into CASSESFRYEQYF.

This clone was seen once. The chain joins TRBV5-4 to TRBJ1-2; the D is unclear. V was clipped by 4 bases and J by 9 bases, with 13 bases between them. The CDR3 consists of 12 residues. Germline assignment: CDR1 SGHNT and CDR2 YYREEE (reference sequence). The CDR3 DNA reads TGTGCCAGCAGCGCGGAGGGCGAGCGCTACACCTTC. This codes for CASSAEGERYTF.

The rearrangement joins TRBV9 to TRBJ2-6, with a weak D call TRBD1 (5 bases). The germline V and J ends were trimmed by 0 bases and 3 bases, with 16 bases remaining between them. The CDR3 sequence is 18 residues long. Germline assignment: CDR1 SGDLS and CDR2 YYNGEE. DNA of the CDR3: TGTGCCAGCAGCGTAGCTCTTGGGCAGGGTTATGGGGCCAACGTCCTGACTTTC. Translated, it gives CASSVALGQGYGANVLTF.

This clone has a handful of counts. This rearrangement joins TRBV7-3 to TRBJ1-3; no clear D gene. Germline V gene sequence: CDR1 SGHTA, CDR2 FQGTGA. This CDR3 comprises 15 residues. V lost 5 bases and J 0 bases, leaving 11 bases between the germline ends. The CDR3 reads CASSPRHNSGNTIYF. Here the CDR3 DNA reads TGTGCCAGCAGCCCACGACATAACTCTGGAAACACCATATATTTT.

The chain couples TRBV7-6 to TRBJ2-5; D unclear. Germline V gene data show CDR1 as SGHVS and CDR2 as FNYEAQ. The ends were cut back, 7 bases at V and 1 base at J, with 16 bases in the middle. CDR3 length equals 15 residues. CDR3 DNA sequence: TGTGCCAGCACCCTGCGCCGCCAACTCCAAGAGACCCAGTACTTC. Residues: CASTLRRQLQETQYF.

This chain uses TRBV14 with TRBJ1-4, with 9 bases lining up with TRBD1. V shed 0 bases, J shed 10 bases, and the junction held 9 bases outside the gene matches. CDR3 size: 16 residues. Germline V gives CDR1 SGHDN, CDR2 FVKESK. CDR3 loop: CASSQDPGQGDRKLFF. In nucleotides, the CDR3 is TGTGCCAGCAGCCAAGATCCGGGACAGGGAGACCGAAAACTGTTTTTT.

V and J are TRBV4-1 and TRBJ2-7; TRBD1 matches at 7 bases. This CDR3 spans 14 amino acids. J lost 1 base, V lost 6 bases, and 6 bases had no gene match. The V gene's germline CDR1 is MGHRA and CDR2 YSYEKL. The CDR3, as DNA: TGCGCCAGCAGTGACCCGGGACAGTCCTACGAGCAGTACTTC. This sequence encodes CASSDPGQSYEQYF.

This chain uses TRBV28 with TRBJ2-7, with 9 positions matching TRBD1. The CDR3 spans 17 residues. Germline V CDR1 and CDR2: MDHEN, SYDVKM. J was trimmed by 0 bases and V by 7 bases; bases with no gene match: 13. The DNA for the CDR3 is TGTGCCAGCAATTCGGGATTTAACAGGGGGCTCTCCTACGAGCAGTACTTC. Amino acid sequence: CASNSGFNRGLSYEQYF.

The chain links TRBV5-1 to TRBJ1-5; D might be TRBD1 (6 bases). The CDR3 runs 15 residues. Germline lookup yields CDR1 SGHRS and CDR2 YFSETQ. V dropped 3 bases and J dropped 3 bases, with 13 bases sitting between them. Here the CDR3 DNA reads TGCGCCAGCAGCTGGGCTGGGGGCGTCAATCAGCCCCAGCATTTT. Translated: CASSWAGGVNQPQHF.

The chain uses TRBV30 and TRBJ2-3, with D hard to call. The germline gives CDR1 GTSNPN, CDR2 SVGIG (reference sequence). The V end lost 2 bases, the J end lost 5 bases, and 11 bases lay between the germline ends. This CDR3 is 13 amino acids long. The CDR3 is CAWSLNRRDTQYF. The CDR3 nucleotides are TGTGCCTGGAGTTTGAATAGGCGAGATACGCAGTATTTT.

V and J are TRBV2 and TRBJ1-4, with 7 bases lining up with TRBD1. CDR3 length: 13 amino acids. V was clipped by 6 bases and J by 8 bases; unmatched bases: 6. Germline CDR1 and CDR2: SNHLY and FYNNEI. This CDR3 is CASRTGVEEKLFF. The DNA of the CDR3 is TGTGCCAGCAGAACAGGGGTAGAAGAAAAACTGTTTTTT.

In its sample, this clone was seen a few times. The chain combines TRBV7-9 with TRBJ2-7, with 8 nucleotides matching TRBD2. Germline V gene data show CDR1 as SEHNR and CDR2 as FQNEAQ (reference sequence). V shed 0 bases, J shed 5 bases, and the junction held 3 bases outside the gene matches. The CDR3 sequence is 14 residues long. This chain's CDR3 is CASSLASGVDEQYF. The CDR3 bases are TGTGCCAGCAGCTTAGCTAGCGGGGTAGACGAGCAGTACTTC.